This T cell receptor (beta chain) was documented in a study of regulatory T cells in long-lasting Graves disease. As for time point: persistent/refractory GD, antithyroid drugs over 5 years with positive TRAb. The TCR library used RNA extracted from PBMCs. Around 8.2 milliliters of peripheral blood went into EDTA tubes. At least ten counts were recorded for this clonotype. The target antigen is unknown. General study findings and limits: Segments TRBV28, TRBJ1-2 and TRBJ2-5 showed preferential usage in persistent disease. Reduced TCR diversity was observed in persistent Graves' patients versus newly diagnosed patients.

CDR3-region Arm-PCR and iRepertoire HTBI primers produced the TCR beta libraries. Authors' data handling: Segment identification across samples yielded 60 or so TRBV and 12 to 15 TRBJ segments. A single record per CDR3 protein comes from TCRdb applying MiXCR to the multiplex PCR reads. TCRdb, rather than the study authors, made the V and J calls. The table includes around 450,000 distinct CDR3 sequences, under 25% detected once. CDR1 is SNHLY and CDR2 is FYNNEI in the germline V gene. The CDR3 runs to 15 residues. V lost 1 base and J lost 5, with 14 bases in between. This receptor was obtained from a female donor with Graves disease. Material: peripheral blood mononuclear cells (PBMCs), obtained when the disease was refractory, from a patient treated with antithyroid drugs. The chain employs TRBV2 and TRBJ1-1; D is uncertain. The CDR3: CASSEERLGQTEAFF. CDR3 in DNA: TGTGCCAGCAGTGAAGAAAGGCTCGGTCAAACTGAAGCTTTCTTT.